This T cell receptor beta chain appears in the sequencing data of a study of T cell repertoires in ileal Crohn's disease. Turning to the study itself: Postoperative therapy was given to about half: about ten thiopurines, around 17 anti-TNF agents. Regarding the study as a whole: Compared with non-smokers, active smokers at surgery showed more clonal expansions. Clonality above 26.8% at surgery always came with endoscopic recurrence. Compared with CD4 T cells, sorted CD8 cells carried more expanded clones.

Concerning this clone itself: Antigen specificity is unknown.

Sequencing was performed with immunoSEQ multiplex PCR; in TCRdb, only in-frame clones are kept and a portion is missing. The sample comprises roughly 15,000 clones, about 60% of which are singletons, and roughly 6.5% rests with the top ten. Material for sequencing was ileal tissue. This receptor was obtained from an adult with Crohn's disease.

CDR3 sequence: CATSRALDRSATNEKLFF. The DNA of the CDR3 is TGTGCCACCAGCAGAGCCCTCGACAGGAGCGCAACTAATGAAAAACTGTTTTTT. V is TRBV15 and J is TRBJ1-4; a possible D gene is TRBD1 (6 bases). This CDR3 has 18 residues. CDR1 is LNHNV and CDR2 is YYDKDF in the germline V gene (reference sequence). The ends were cut back, 1 base at V and 0 bases at J, with 15 bases in the middle.